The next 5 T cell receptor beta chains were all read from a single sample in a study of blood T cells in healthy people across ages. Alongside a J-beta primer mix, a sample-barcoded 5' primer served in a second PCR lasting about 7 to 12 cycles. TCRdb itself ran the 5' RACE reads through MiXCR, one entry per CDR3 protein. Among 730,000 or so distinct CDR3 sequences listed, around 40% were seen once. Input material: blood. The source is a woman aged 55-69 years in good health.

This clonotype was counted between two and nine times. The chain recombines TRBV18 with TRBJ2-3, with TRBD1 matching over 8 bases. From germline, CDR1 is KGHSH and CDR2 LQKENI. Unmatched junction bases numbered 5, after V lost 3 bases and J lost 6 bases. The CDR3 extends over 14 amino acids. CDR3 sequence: CASSPQGAPDTQYF. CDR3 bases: TGTGCCAGCTCACCGCAGGGGGCGCCGGATACGCAGTATTTT.

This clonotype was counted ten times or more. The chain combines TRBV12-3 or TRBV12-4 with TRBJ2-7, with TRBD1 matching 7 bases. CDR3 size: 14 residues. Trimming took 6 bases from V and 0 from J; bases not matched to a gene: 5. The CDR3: CASSRTGASYEQYF. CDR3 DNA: TGTGCCAGCAGCCGAACAGGGGCCTCCTACGAGCAGTACTTC.

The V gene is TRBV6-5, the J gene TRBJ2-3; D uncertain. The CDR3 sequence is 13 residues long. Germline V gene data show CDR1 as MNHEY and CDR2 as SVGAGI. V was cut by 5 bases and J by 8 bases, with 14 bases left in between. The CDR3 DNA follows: TGTGCCAGCAGTCTCGGACGGTTTGGTACGCAGTATTTT. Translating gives CASSLGRFGTQYF.

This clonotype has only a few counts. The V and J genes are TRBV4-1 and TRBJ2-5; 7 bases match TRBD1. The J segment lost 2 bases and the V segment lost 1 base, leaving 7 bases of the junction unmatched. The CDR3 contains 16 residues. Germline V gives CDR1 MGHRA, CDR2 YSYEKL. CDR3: CASSQGAGTAQETQYF. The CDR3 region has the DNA TGCGCCAGCAGCCAAGGTGCCGGGACAGCTCAAGAGACCCAGTACTTC.

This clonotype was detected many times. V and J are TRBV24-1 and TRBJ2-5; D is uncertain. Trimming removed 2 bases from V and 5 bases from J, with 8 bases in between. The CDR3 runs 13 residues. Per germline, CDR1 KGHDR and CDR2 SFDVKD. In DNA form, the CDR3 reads TGTGCCACCAGTGATTGGGCGATGGAGACCCAGTACTTC. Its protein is CATSDWAMETQYF.